These T cell receptor beta chains were read from a single sample in a study of beta chain features in type 1 diabetes. Method: immunoSEQ multiplex PCR; TCRdb's copy keeps in-frame clones and lacks some. This table has about 470,000 clones, over 25% appearing once. Input material: naive CD4+ T cells from blood. These receptors originate from a man aged 18 to 35 in good health. CDR3s include the opening cysteine and the closing phenylalanine or tryptophan. D genes are given only for firm matches. Clone size is shown for a subset of rows, as once, few, many or a class of expanded clone.

>14|NA|TRBV9|TRBJ2-1|NA
TGTGCCAGCAGCTCCCGGACCTGGGTCGGTGAGCAGTTCTTC
CASSSRTWVGEQFF
>14|few|TRBV29-1|TRBJ2-7|NA
TGCAGCGTGCGGGGAGGCCGGGGCTCCTACGAGCAGTACTTC
CSVRGGRGSYEQYF
>16|NA|TRBV7-9|TRBJ2-6|NA
TGTGCCAGCACACCTCTTTGGAGGGACGGGGCCAACGTCCTGACTTTC
CASTPLWRDGANVLTF
>13|NA|TRBV7-9|TRBJ1-2|NA
TGTGCCAGCAGCTTGGTCGGGCAGAGTGGCTACACCTTC
CASSLVGQSGYTF
>11|few|TRBV5-6|TRBJ2-7|NA
TGTGCCAGCAGCTCCACTTACGAGCAGTACTTC
CASSSTYEQYF
>15|NA|TRBV7-2|TRBJ1-2|TRBD1
TGTGCCAGCAGCTTAGCTTCGGGACAGGGATTTGGCTACACCTTC
CASSLASGQGFGYTF
>14|NA|TRBV7-2|TRBJ2-5|NA
TGTGCCAGCAGCTTAGATGGGGGGCTGGCGACCCAGTACTTC
CASSLDGGLATQYF
>11|few|TRBV29-1|TRBJ1-2|NA
TGCAGCGTGTCGAGGGTATCTGGCTACACCTTC
CSVSRVSGYTF
>13|once|TRBV9|TRBJ2-3|NA
TGTGCCAGCAGCCAGCGGAGGACAGATACGCAGTATTTT
CASSQRRTDTQYF
>13|NA|TRBV18|TRBJ2-1|NA
TGTGCCAGCTCACCACAGGGAGGTAGTGAGCAGTTCTTC
CASSPQGGSEQFF
>13|NA|TRBV12-5|TRBJ1-1|TRBD1
TGTGCTAGTGGTTTGGAACAGGGGACTGAAGCTTTCTTT
CASGLEQGTEAFF
>13|NA|TRBV11-2|TRBJ2-7|TRBD1
TGTGCCAGCAGCTCGGACAGGGGATACGAGCAGTACTTC
CASSSDRGYEQYF
>13|NA|TRBV15|TRBJ2-5|NA
TGTGCCACCAGCAGTGGGTCTAAAGAGACCCAGTACTTC
CATSSGSKETQYF
>13|NA|TRBV7-3|TRBJ2-1|NA
TGTGCCAGCAGCTTCAAAGGTGGCAATGAGCAGTTCTTC
CASSFKGGNEQFF
>15|once|TRBV27|TRBJ2-1|NA
TGTGCCAGCAGTTTAACAGGGACCCCCTACAATGAGCAGTTCTTC
CASSLTGTPYNEQFF
>15|NA|TRBV30|TRBJ2-3|NA
TGTGCCTGGAGTGTAAGTGGGACTGGGACAGATACGCAGTATTTT
CAWSVSGTGTDTQYF
>14|NA|TRBV9|TRBJ2-7|TRBD2
TGTGCCAGCAGCTCTGGGACTAGCCTCGGCGAGCAGTACTTC
CASSSGTSLGEQYF
>16|few|TRBV25-1|TRBJ2-3|NA
TGTGCCAGCAGTGGGGCTCTTGGCGTTTTCACAGATACGCAGTATTTT
CASSGALGVFTDTQYF
>16|NA|TRBV9|TRBJ2-5|TRBD2
TGTGCCAGCAGCGGATTGCCGGGAGGATACCAAGAGACCCAGTACTTC
CASSGLPGGYQETQYF
>14|NA|TRBV10-2|TRBJ2-7|TRBD1
TGCGCCAGCAGTGAGTCGGGACAGGGATACGAGCAGTACTTC
CASSESGQGYEQYF
>17|few|TRBV5-4|TRBJ2-2|TRBD2
TGTGCCAGCAGCCCAGGTCAGCGGGAGGCGAACACCGGGGAGCTGTTTTTT
CASSPGQREANTGELFF
>16|few|TRBV9|TRBJ2-3|TRBD2
TGTGCCAGCAGCACGACTAGCGGGAGGGCCGCAGATACGCAGTATTTT
CASSTTSGRAADTQYF
>14|few|TRBV19|TRBJ2-1|TRBD2
TGTGCCAGTAGTGTTACTAGCGGGAGTCCGGAGCAGTTCTTC
CASSVTSGSPEQFF
>11|few|TRBV29-1|TRBJ1-2|NA
TGCAGCGTTGAAGTTAACTATGGCTACACCTTC
CSVEVNYGYTF
>18|NA|TRBV7-9|TRBJ2-6|NA
TGTGCCAGCAGCTTTGGGTTTCAGCTTATCTCTGGGGCCAACGTCCTGACTTTC
CASSFGFQLISGANVLTF
>14|few|TRBV5-4|TRBJ2-5|NA
TGTGCCAGCAGCCGGGACCAATACCGAGAGACCCAGTACTTC
CASSRDQYRETQYF
>14|NA|TRBV19|TRBJ2-5|TRBD2
TGTGCCAGTAGTACCTCGGGGGGAGAAGAGACCCAGTACTTC
CASSTSGGEETQYF
>17|NA|TRBV25-1|TRBJ2-2|TRBD2
TGTGCCAGCAGTGAATTAGGGACTAGCGACCACACCGGGGAGCTGTTTTTT
CASSELGTSDHTGELFF
>12|NA|TRBV28|TRBJ2-1|NA
TGTGCCAGCAGTTTATATTCCTACCCCCAGTTCTTC
CASSLYSYPQFF
>15|few|TRBV7-9|TRBJ1-4|TRBD1
TGTGCCAGCAGCCCACCGGGACAGGGGGTCGAAAAACTGTTTTTT
CASSPPGQGVEKLFF
>15|few|TRBV29-1|TRBJ2-1|TRBD2
TGCAGCGTTGAATTTCTACTAGCGTCCTACAATGAGCAGTTCTTC
CSVEFLLASYNEQFF
>15|few|TRBV5-4|TRBJ2-7|NA
TGTGCCAGCAGCACAAGACAGGTGGAAGGGCTCGAGCAGTACTTC
CASSTRQVEGLEQYF
>16|NA|TRBV27|TRBJ2-3|NA
TGTGCCAGCAGTTCAACCAGGGGTTTCCGCACAGATACGCAGTATTTT
CASSSTRGFRTDTQYF
>13|NA|TRBV19|TRBJ2-5|NA
TGTGCCAGTAGTATTGGGGGTCGGGAGACCCAGTACTTC
CASSIGGRETQYF
>12|once|TRBV30|TRBJ2-7|NA
TGTGCCTGGAGCCCGGTGGCCTACGAGCAGTACTTC
CAWSPVAYEQYF
>15|few|TRBV9|TRBJ2-3|TRBD2
TGTGCCAGCAGCGCCCTCGGGACTACTCCCGATACGCAGTATTTT
CASSALGTTPDTQYF
>16|NA|TRBV7-9|TRBJ2-3|TRBD2
TGTGCCAGCAGCACCCCGCCGGGGGGGGCGCCTGATACGCAGTATTTT
CASSTPPGGAPDTQYF